This is a list of T cell receptor beta chains from one sample in a study of blood T cell repertoires in COVID-19. Here immunoSEQ multiplex PCR was the method, and the copy in TCRdb shows in-frame clones only, minus some. Among about 150,000 clones, more than 65% were seen once, and the ten largest hold roughly 8.9%. Input material: peripheral blood. These receptors were collected from a woman aged 50 to 60 with acute or convalescent COVID-19. The CDR3 runs from the conserved cysteine through the conserved F or W. A D gene is named only where the DNA matches it firmly. Clone size is not always given. Where it is, it says once, few, many or a class for expanded clones.

CDR3 protein | CDR3 DNA | clone size | J gene | V gene | D gene | CDR3 length
CASSLTGGSEKLFF | TGTGCCAGCAGCCTGACAGGGGGTAGCGAAAAACTGTTTTTT | NA | TRBJ1-4 | TRBV3-1/TRBV3-2 | TRBD1 | 14
CASSEFGDYGYTF | TGTGCCAGCAGTGAATTCGGGGACTATGGCTACACCTTC | NA | TRBJ1-2 | TRBV6-1 | NA | 13
CASSLGHRGTPTYGYTF | TGTGCCAGCAGCTTGGGGCATAGGGGGACACCAACCTATGGCTACACCTTC | NA | TRBJ1-2 | TRBV5-5 | NA | 17
CASSLGGTEPSGANVLTF | TGTGCCAGCAGCTTAGGAGGGACAGAGCCCTCTGGGGCCAACGTCCTGACTTTC | NA | TRBJ2-6 | TRBV7-2 | TRBD1 | 18
CASSQAGGRDQPQHF | TGTGCCAGCAGCCAAGCGGGAGGTAGGGATCAGCCCCAGCATTTT | NA | TRBJ1-5 | TRBV3-1/TRBV3-2 | NA | 15
CASSLTGSAEAFF | TGTGCCAGCAGTTTGACAGGGAGCGCTGAAGCTTTCTTT | NA | TRBJ1-1 | TRBV28 | TRBD1 | 13
CASSPPPGLARLETQYF | TGTGCCAGCAGCCCTCCACCGGGACTAGCGCGGTTGGAGACCCAGTACTTC | once | TRBJ2-5 | TRBV14 | TRBD2 | 17
CASSSRDRGLGNQPQHF | TGTGCCAGCAGCAGCCGGGACAGGGGGCTAGGCAATCAGCCCCAGCATTTT | NA | TRBJ1-5 | TRBV3-1/TRBV3-2 | TRBD1 | 17
CATSSGDSYEQYF | TGTGCCACCTCTTCCGGGGATTCCTACGAGCAGTACTTC | few | TRBJ2-7 | TRBV6-5 | NA | 13
CASSYRDREFYGYTF | TGTGCCAGCAGCTACCGGGACAGGGAGTTCTATGGCTACACCTTC | NA | TRBJ1-2 | TRBV13 | TRBD1 | 15
CAWNGQGANEQFF | TGTGCCTGGAATGGGCAGGGGGCAAATGAGCAGTTCTTC | NA | TRBJ2-1 | TRBV30 | TRBD1 | 13
CAISGLTGTNYGYTF | TGTGCCATCAGTGGGCTGACAGGGACTAACTATGGCTACACCTTC | NA | TRBJ1-2 | TRBV10-3 | TRBD1 | 15
CASSLLAGNYNEQFF | TGTGCCAGCAGCTTACTAGCGGGGAACTACAATGAGCAGTTCTTC | NA | TRBJ2-1 | TRBV7-2 | TRBD2 | 15
CATSDFRSSGRANEQFF | TGTGCCACCAGTGATTTCCGTAGTAGCGGGAGGGCCAATGAGCAGTTCTTC | few | TRBJ2-1 | TRBV24-1 | TRBD2 | 17
CASSIGGDRRILPYEQYF | TGTGCCAGTAGTATAGGAGGAGACAGGCGTATACTGCCCTACGAGCAGTACTTC | NA | TRBJ2-7 | TRBV19 | NA | 18
CASSQGAPGELFF | TGCGCCAGCAGCCAAGGGGCACCCGGGGAGCTGTTTTTT | once | TRBJ2-2 | TRBV4-3 | NA | 13
CASGSHSGTEAFF | TGTGCCAGCGGGTCACATTCGGGCACTGAAGCTTTCTTT | NA | TRBJ1-1 | TRBV6-5 | NA | 13
CASRRDDRGSDTQYF | TGTGCCAGCAGGAGGGATGACAGGGGATCAGATACGCAGTATTTT | NA | TRBJ2-3 | TRBV2 | TRBD1 | 15
CASSGGYSGELFF | TGTGCCAGCAGTGGGGGGTATAGCGGGGAGCTGTTTTTT | NA | TRBJ2-2 | TRBV28 | NA | 13
CAWGGGTGRPQHF | TGTGCCTGGGGAGGGGGAACAGGGCGGCCCCAGCATTTT | NA | TRBJ1-5 | TRBV30 | NA | 13
CASSSLSAEDTQYF | TGCGCCAGCAGCAGCCTATCTGCGGAAGATACGCAGTATTTT | few | TRBJ2-3 | TRBV5-1 | NA | 14
CASSELYEQYF | TGTGCCAGCAGTGAACTCTACGAGCAGTACTTC | once | TRBJ2-7 | TRBV2 | NA | 11
CASSQGQVLVNTEAFF | TGTGCCAGCAGCCAAGGACAGGTGCTAGTAAACACTGAAGCTTTCTTT | NA | TRBJ1-1 | TRBV3-1/TRBV3-2 | NA | 16
CASSQGTLHDEQYF | TGTGCCAGCAGCCAAGGCACATTGCACGACGAGCAGTACTTC | NA | TRBJ2-7 | TRBV4-2 | NA | 14
CASSLWSGEQYF | TGTGCCAGCAGCTTGTGGTCGGGCGAGCAGTACTTC | NA | TRBJ2-7 | TRBV5-6 | NA | 12
CASSLRQGELFF | TGTGCCAGCAGCTTGAGACAGGGGGAGCTGTTTTTT | NA | TRBJ2-2 | TRBV11-3 | NA | 12
CASSPGDTSTNEKLFF | TGCGCCAGCAGCCCCGGGGACACGTCAACTAATGAAAAACTGTTTTTT | few | TRBJ1-4 | TRBV5-1 | NA | 16
CASSQDFRVYGYTF | TGTGCCAGCAGCCAAGATTTCAGGGTTTATGGCTACACCTTC | NA | TRBJ1-2 | TRBV4-2 | NA | 14
CASTGAAIQETQYF | TGTGCCAGCACCGGAGCGGCCATTCAAGAGACCCAGTACTTC | NA | TRBJ2-5 | TRBV7-2 | NA | 14
CASSNARRWYCGGSWQFF | TGTGCCAGCAGCAACGCTCGAAGGTGGTATTGCGGGGGTTCCTGGCAGTTCTTC | NA | TRBJ2-1 | TRBV21-1 | NA | 18
CASSLGFLAGAGELFF | TGCGCCAGCAGCTTGGGTTTTCTAGCGGGAGCCGGGGAGCTGTTTTTT | few | TRBJ2-2 | TRBV5-1 | TRBD2 | 16
CSVERNEKLFF | TGCAGCGTAGAGCGTAATGAAAAACTGTTTTTT | NA | TRBJ1-4 | TRBV29-1 | NA | 11
CASSYAQGTQYF | TGTGCCAGCAGTTACGCCCAGGGCACCCAGTACTTC | NA | TRBJ2-5 | TRBV6-2/TRBV6-3 | NA | 12
CASKPPGTSGGKTQYF | TGTGCCAGCAAGCCCCCGGGGACTAGCGGGGGAAAGACCCAGTACTTC | NA | TRBJ2-5 | TRBV28 | TRBD2 | 16
CASSTRQGREEQYF | TGTGCCAGTAGTACGCGACAGGGACGAGAAGAGCAGTACTTC | NA | TRBJ2-7 | TRBV19 | TRBD1 | 14
CAISEYRLTYEQYF | TGTGCCATCAGTGAGTACAGGTTGACCTACGAGCAGTACTTC | NA | TRBJ2-7 | TRBV10-3 | NA | 14
CASSSGDSPYNEQFF | TGTGCCAGCAGTTCCGGGGACAGCCCCTACAATGAGCAGTTCTTC | NA | TRBJ2-1 | TRBV28 | TRBD1 | 15
CASSSGGYEQYF | TGCGCCAGCAGCTCGGGCGGGTACGAGCAGTACTTC | NA | TRBJ2-7 | TRBV5-1 | NA | 12
CASSQGSNSPLHF | TGTGCCAGCAGTCAGGGTAGCAATTCACCCCTCCACTTT | NA | TRBJ1-6 | TRBV6-4 | NA | 13
CASSPGIAGDGETQYF | TGTGCCAGCAGCCCAGGGATAGCGGGAGACGGGGAGACCCAGTACTTC | NA | TRBJ2-5 | TRBV14 | TRBD2 | 16
CASSPPGQGQSYEQYF | TGTGCCAGCAGTCCACCGGGACAGGGACAATCCTACGAGCAGTACTTC | NA | TRBJ2-7 | TRBV28 | TRBD1 | 16
CASRSMTGKIYGYTF | TGTGCCAGTCGCTCCATGACAGGGAAAATTTATGGCTACACCTTC | NA | TRBJ1-2 | TRBV19 | TRBD1 | 15
CASSLAGGATEQFF | TGTGCCAGCAGTCTAGCGGGGGGGGCCACTGAGCAGTTCTTC | NA | TRBJ2-1 | TRBV27 | TRBD2 | 14
CASRAVLGGNEQYF | TGTGCCAGCAGGGCCGTTTTAGGGGGCAACGAGCAGTACTTC | NA | TRBJ2-7 | TRBV6-6 | TRBD1 | 14
CASSNVVYDGYTF | TGTGCCAGCAGCAACGTAGTGTATGATGGCTACACCTTC | few | TRBJ1-2 | TRBV9 | NA | 13
CASSQDGLMTGELFF | TGCGCCAGCAGCCAAGATGGCCTCATGACCGGGGAGCTGTTTTTT | NA | TRBJ2-2 | TRBV4-1 | NA | 15
CASSLHTSGGRDTQYF | TGTGCCAGCAGCTTACATACTAGCGGGGGGCGGGATACGCAGTATTTT | NA | TRBJ2-3 | TRBV7-8 | TRBD2 | 16
CASGATGTGNTIYF | TGTGCTAGTGGAGCGACAGGGACTGGAAACACCATATATTTT | NA | TRBJ1-3 | TRBV12-5 | TRBD1 | 14
CASSFKASGRMSYNEQFF | TGTGCCAGCAGTTTTAAGGCTAGCGGGAGAATGTCCTACAATGAGCAGTTCTTC | NA | TRBJ2-1 | TRBV27 | TRBD2 | 18
CARGGIDQETQYF | TGTGCCCGCGGCGGGATCGACCAGGAGACCCAGTACTTC | NA | TRBJ2-5 | TRBV2 | NA | 13
CASSDPRDSLSLYNEQFF | TGTGCCAGCAGTGACCCCCGGGACTCCCTTTCCCTCTACAATGAGCAGTTCTTC | NA | TRBJ2-1 | TRBV2 | NA | 18
CASSSGLAFSTDTQYF | TGCGCCAGCAGTTCCGGACTAGCGTTTAGCACAGATACGCAGTATTTT | NA | TRBJ2-3 | TRBV5-1 | TRBD2 | 16
CASSQTSGYGYTF | TGCGCCAGCAGCCAAACCTCAGGATATGGCTACACCTTC | NA | TRBJ1-2 | TRBV4-1 | NA | 13
CASSLAGADPSNEQFF | TGTGCCAGCAGTCTAGCGGGGGCGGACCCAAGCAATGAGCAGTTCTTC | few | TRBJ2-1 | TRBV6-2/TRBV6-3 | TRBD2 | 16
CASSLVGHFTDTQYF | TGTGCCAGCAGCTTAGTGGGACACTTTACAGATACGCAGTATTTT | NA | TRBJ2-3 | TRBV7-8 | NA | 15
CASSTTGFPGNTIYF | TGTGCCAGTAGTACGACAGGATTCCCTGGAAACACCATATATTTT | NA | TRBJ1-3 | TRBV19 | NA | 15
CSASGSYEQYF | TGCAGTGCTTCGGGCTCCTACGAGCAGTACTTC | once | TRBJ2-7 | TRBV20-1 | NA | 11